This T cell receptor (beta chain) was captured by sequencing in a study of identical twins. The CDR3 extends over 14 amino acids. Trimming removed 3 bases at V and 0 bases at J, with 10 bases between. Germline CDR1 DFQATT, CDR2 SNEGSKA (reference sequence). Study-wide findings and caveats: Conclusions were drawn cross-sectionally by statistical analysis, without following the same donors. The presence of invariant MAIT and iNKT cells could partly confound analyses of zero-insertion sequences. The degree of excess twin sharing was weaker in beta out-of-frame sequences.

Unique molecular identifiers were in the cDNA, with template-switch universal primer binding. TCRdb re-called the 5' RACE reads through MiXCR, storing one row per CDR3 protein. This table holds about 450,000 distinct CDR3 sequences, approximately 17% found once. Concerning this clonotype itself: The antigen is not known.

This TCR was recovered from a man aged 50 or older in good health. Sequencing used naive T cells sorted from blood. The chain carries TRBV20-1 and TRBJ2-3; D ambiguous. This chain's CDR3 is CSASDGPSTDTQYF. The CDR3 DNA reads TGCAGTGCTAGTGACGGCCCTAGCACAGATACGCAGTATTTT.